Following are 6 T cell receptor beta chains from one sample sequenced in a study of post-analysis software for immune sequencing data. Points from the study as a whole: Roughly 5 TRBV segments, TRBV5-6, TRBV5-1 and TRBV20-1 among them, were found more frequent in patients than controls.

Prepared libraries of TCR beta cDNA carried unique molecular identifiers. TCRdb analysed the PCR reads with MiXCR anew, one entry per CDR3 protein. The sample contains around 710,000 distinct CDR3 sequences, around 42% of which appear only once. Which antigens these TCRs recognize remains unknown. Sequencing was done on a sample of blood. The receptors originated from a girl under 18 with multiple sclerosis.

The V call is TRBV12-3 or TRBV12-4, the J call TRBJ2-7; D remains unclear. The CDR3 runs to 13 residues. V lost 6 bases to trimming and J lost 1 base, with 10 bases between them. The CDR3 nucleotides are TGTGCCAGCAGCCATGTGGGGTCCTACGAGCAGTACTTC. Its protein is CASSHVGSYEQYF.

The V call is TRBV12-3 or TRBV12-4, the J call TRBJ1-4, with TRBD1 as a possible D gene (5 bases). Trimming pared 5 bases from V and 4 bases from J, leaving 14 bases between. CDR3 length: 15 residues. The CDR3: CASSPHAGVNEKLFF. The CDR3 bases are TGTGCCAGCAGTCCCCATGCGGGGGTTAATGAAAAACTGTTTTTT.

The V gene is TRBV5-6, the J gene TRBJ1-1; D not resolved. The CDR3 consists of 14 residues. The V gene lost 0 bases and the J gene lost 6 bases, with 12 bases spanning the gap. The germline CDR1 and CDR2 sequences are SGHDT and YYEEEE. The CDR3 spells CASSLAPGRAEAFF. In DNA form, the CDR3 reads TGTGCCAGCAGCTTGGCCCCGGGAAGGGCTGAAGCTTTCTTT.

This clonotype was observed a handful of times. The chain couples TRBV12-3 or TRBV12-4 to TRBJ2-7; D is undetermined. The CDR3 is 14 amino acids. The V and J ends lost 5 bases and 3 bases respectively, with 14 bases between them. The CDR3 reads CASSHFRTRYEQYF. In DNA form, the CDR3 reads TGTGCCAGCAGTCACTTCCGGACCCGCTACGAGCAGTACTTC.

This clonotype has a count of ten or more. The chain employs TRBV5-1 and TRBJ2-7, with 7 bases lining up with TRBD2. The CDR3 length is 15 residues. Germline V gene sequence: CDR1 SGHRS, CDR2 YFSETQ. V shed 3 bases and J 0 bases; nucleotides not matched to a gene: 6. The CDR3 bases are TGCGCCAGCAGCTCCCCGCGGGGGAACTCCTACGAGCAGTACTTC. Its protein is CASSSPRGNSYEQYF. The complete variable domain, with remaining parts taken from reference TRBV5-1 and TRBJ2-7, reads KAGVTQTPRYLIKTRGQQVTLSCSPISGHRSVSWYQQTPGQGLQFLFEYFSETQRNKGNFPGRFSGRQFSNSRSEMNVSTLELGDSALYLCASSSPRGNSYEQYFGPGTRLTVT.

The V gene is TRBV7-9, the J gene TRBJ2-4; a weak D match, TRBD2 (6 bases). The end of the DNA aligns better with TRBJ2-7, so the J call may be wrong. The CDR3 covers 15 residues. Germline V gives CDR1 SEHNR, CDR2 FQNEAQ (reference sequence). The CDR3, as DNA: TGTGCCAGCAGCTTACCGGGGACTGGACCCTACGAGCAGTACTTC. Residues: CASSLPGTGPYEQYF.